These 4 T cell receptor beta chains came from one sample sequenced in a study of beta chain features in type 1 diabetes. Overall study findings and caveats: Type 1 diabetes patients had moderately but significantly shorter TCRB CDR3s in all four CD4+ subsets.

Reverse transcribing all isolated RNA meant expressed TCRB transcripts were sequenced. The protocol was immunoSEQ multiplex PCR, while the TCRdb copy is restricted to in-frame clones and leaves out a portion. The sample records roughly 150,000 clones, 7% to 9.5% being singletons. No antigen is known for these receptors. Sequencing was performed on central memory CD4+ T cells from blood. Source of these receptors: a woman aged 25 to 45 with type 1 diabetes.

This clone was counted between two and nine times. This chain connects TRBV28 to TRBJ2-5; tentatively, D is TRBD2 (6 bases). The CDR3 covers 16 residues. The ends were cut back, 4 bases at V and 2 bases at J, with 17 bases in the middle. Germline assignment: CDR1 MDHEN and CDR2 SYDVKM. Here the CDR3 DNA reads TGTGCCAGCAGTTCATCGGCGGGATCCGCACAAGAGACCCAGTACTTC. It yields the protein CASSSSAGSAQETQYF.

The chain links TRBV9 to TRBJ1-2; TRBD1 aligns across 7 bases. V shed 4 bases and J 2 bases; nucleotides not matched to a gene: 5. CDR1 and CDR2 from the germline V gene are SGDLS and YYNGEE. This CDR3 is 14 amino acids long. CDR3 region: CASSTGTENYGYTF. CDR3 DNA: TGTGCCAGCAGCACAGGGACAGAAAACTATGGCTACACCTTC. The full variable domain, rest sourced from reference TRBV9 and TRBJ1-2, is DSGVTQTPKHLITATGQRVTLRCSPRSGDLSVYWYQQSLDQGLQFLIQYYNGEERAKGNILERFSAQQFPDLHSELNLSSLELGDSALYFCASSTGTENYGYTFGSGTRLTVV.

This clone was seen more than once but under ten times. This rearrangement joins TRBV2 to TRBJ1-2, with a tentative D call TRBD1 (6 bases). Germline CDR1 reads SNHLY; CDR2 reads FYNNEI. The CDR3 has 13 amino acids. Trimming removed 4 bases at V and 6 bases at J, with 12 bases between. In DNA form, the CDR3 reads TGTGCCAGCAGTGTCAGACAGGAGGATGGCTACACCTTC. Protein: CASSVRQEDGYTF.

The J gene is TRBJ2-3, the V gene TRBV29-1, with 12 bases aligning to TRBD2. Germline assignment: CDR1 SQVTM and CDR2 ANQGSEA. Unmatched junction bases numbered 3, after V lost 1 base and J lost 4 bases. The CDR3 consists of 15 residues. CDR3 nucleotides: TGCAGCGTTGAAGGGCTAGCGGGAGGGCCAGATACGCAGTATTTT. It translates to CSVEGLAGGPDTQYF.